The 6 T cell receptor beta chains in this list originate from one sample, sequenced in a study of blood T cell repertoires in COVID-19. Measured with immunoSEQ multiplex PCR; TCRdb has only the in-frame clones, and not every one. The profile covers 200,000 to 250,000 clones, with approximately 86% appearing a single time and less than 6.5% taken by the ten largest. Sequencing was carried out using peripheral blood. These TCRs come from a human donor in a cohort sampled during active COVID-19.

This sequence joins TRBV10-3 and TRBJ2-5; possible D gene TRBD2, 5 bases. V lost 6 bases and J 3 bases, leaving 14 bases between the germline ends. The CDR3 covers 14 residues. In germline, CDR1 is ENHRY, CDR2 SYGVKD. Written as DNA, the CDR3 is TGTGCCATCAGGAGCTCGGAGGCGGAAGAGACCCAGTACTTC. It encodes CAIRSSEAEETQYF.

This CDR3 is CASRRAPGQGMYEQYF. The CDR3, as DNA: TGTGCCAGCAGACGCGCCCCGGGACAGGGAATGTACGAGCAGTACTTC. The rearrangement links TRBV27 to TRBJ2-7, with TRBD1 matching 9 bases. V shed 6 bases, J shed 4 bases, and the junction held 13 bases outside the gene matches. Germline assignment: CDR1 MNHEY and CDR2 SMNVEV (reference sequence). CDR3 length equals 16 residues.

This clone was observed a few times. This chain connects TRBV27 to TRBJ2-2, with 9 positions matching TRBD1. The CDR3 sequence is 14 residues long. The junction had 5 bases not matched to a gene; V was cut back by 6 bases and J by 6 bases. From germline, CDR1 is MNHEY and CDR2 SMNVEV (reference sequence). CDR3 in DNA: TGTGCCAGCAGGACAGGGGGGGTGGCCGGGGAGCTGTTTTTT. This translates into CASRTGGVAGELFF.

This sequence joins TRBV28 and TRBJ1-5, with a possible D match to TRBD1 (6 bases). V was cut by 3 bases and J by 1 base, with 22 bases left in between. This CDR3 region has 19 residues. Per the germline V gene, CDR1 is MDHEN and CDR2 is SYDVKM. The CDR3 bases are TGTGCCAGCAGTTTCTCCCCAGGGGAATATATTAGAAGCAATCAGCCCCAGCATTTT. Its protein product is CASSFSPGEYIRSNQPQHF.

CDR3 DNA: TGTGCCACTGGACAGATAAATCAGCCCCAGCATTTT. This encodes CATGQINQPQHF. The chain joins TRBV3-1 (or the pseudogene TRBV3-2) to TRBJ1-5, with D possibly TRBD1 on 6 matching bases. The CDR3 is 12 amino acids. The germline V and J ends were trimmed by 10 bases and 4 bases, with 11 bases remaining between them. CDR1 and CDR2 (germline): LGHDT, YNNKEL (reference sequence).

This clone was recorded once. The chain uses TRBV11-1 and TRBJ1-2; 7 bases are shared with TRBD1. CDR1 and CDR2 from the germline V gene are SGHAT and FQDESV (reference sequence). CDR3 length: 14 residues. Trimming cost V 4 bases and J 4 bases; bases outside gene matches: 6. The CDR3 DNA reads TGTGCCAGCAGCTCAGGGGGGTTTCCCTATGGCTACACCTTC. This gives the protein CASSSGGFPYGYTF.